This T cell receptor beta chain originates from a study of CD8 T cells in ankylosing spondylitis. Study conclusions and caveats: A subset of motif variants has previously been described in the synovial fluid and blood of reactive arthritis. In ankylosing spondylitis patients, matched synovial fluid reportedly showed significant enrichment of disease-linked clones. Ankylosing spondylitis blood appeared to carry a characteristic TCR beta motif of roughly eight highly homologous variants.

Per germline, CDR1 MGHRA and CDR2 YSYEKL. V shed 4 bases and J 5 bases; nucleotides not matched to a gene: 8. The CDR3 is 14 residues long. The authors made TCR beta libraries by quantitative 5'-RACE with molecular barcodes. TCRdb itself ran the 5' RACE reads through MiXCR, one entry per CDR3 protein. The sample records 300,000 to 400,000 distinct CDR3 sequences, approximately 22% being singletons. A note on this clonotype: Antigen unknown.

V usage is TRBV4-1 and J usage is TRBJ2-7, with 7 positions matching TRBD1. The sequence came from a male donor with ankylosing spondylitis or in good health (not recorded which). Input material: blood, either unsorted or a sorted T cell fraction (not recorded which). In DNA form, the CDR3 reads TGCGCCAGCAGCCTCCGACAGGGACCCGACGAGCAGTACTTC. It translates to CASSLRQGPDEQYF.